This TCR beta chain stems from a study of cytomegalovirus exposure and HLA in healthy donors. Study conclusions and caveats: Accurate HLA-A and HLA-B prediction from TCR beta sequences was reported for most subjects.

This clone was picked up a small number of times. Its target is not known. PCR was performed using 60 Vbeta and 13 Jbeta primers. TCRdb's table, derived via immunoSEQ multiplex PCR, lists solely in-frame clones and lacks some. The sample lists 120,000 or so clones, just over 75% occurring once. Germline loops: CDR1 GTSNPN, CDR2 SVGIG (reference sequence). CDR3 length: 13 residues. Trimming removed 8 bases at V and 6 bases at J, with 16 bases between. This receptor was taken from a man under 40 in good health and CMV-seropositive. V gene TRBV30 combines with J gene TRBJ1-4; no clear D gene. The sequenced sample was PBMCs. CDR3 protein: CAGPGSVDEKLFF. As DNA, the CDR3 is TGTGCCGGGCCTGGGAGTGTTGATGAAAAACTGTTTTTT.